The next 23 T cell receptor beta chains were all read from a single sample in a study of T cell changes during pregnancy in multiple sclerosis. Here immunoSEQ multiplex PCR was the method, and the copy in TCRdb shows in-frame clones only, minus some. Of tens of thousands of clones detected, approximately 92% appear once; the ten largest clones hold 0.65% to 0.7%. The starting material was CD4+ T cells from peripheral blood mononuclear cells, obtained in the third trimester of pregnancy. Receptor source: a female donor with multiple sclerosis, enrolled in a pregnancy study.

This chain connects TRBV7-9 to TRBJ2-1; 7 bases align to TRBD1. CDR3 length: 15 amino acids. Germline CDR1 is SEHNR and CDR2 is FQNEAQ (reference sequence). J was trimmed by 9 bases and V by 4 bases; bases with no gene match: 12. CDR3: CASSYPGTEGTEQFF. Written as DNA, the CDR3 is TGTGCCAGCAGCTACCCCGGGACAGAGGGAACTGAGCAGTTCTTC.

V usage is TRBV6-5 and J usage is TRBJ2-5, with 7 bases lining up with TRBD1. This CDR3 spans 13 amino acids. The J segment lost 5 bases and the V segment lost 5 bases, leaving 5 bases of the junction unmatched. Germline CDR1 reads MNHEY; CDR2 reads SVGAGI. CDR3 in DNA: TGTGCCAGCAGTCCCCCAGGGGGTGAGACCCAGTACTTC. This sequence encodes CASSPPGGETQYF.

The CDR3 nucleotides are TGTGCCAGTAGAGGGGGGGGTGCCGGGGAGCTGTTTTTT. It specifies CASRGGGAGELFF. The rearrangement uses TRBV19 and TRBJ2-2; tentative D call: TRBD2 (7 bases). V lost 6 bases and J lost 6, with 11 bases in between. CDR1 LNHDA and CDR2 SQIVND come from the germline V gene (reference sequence). The CDR3 contains 13 residues.

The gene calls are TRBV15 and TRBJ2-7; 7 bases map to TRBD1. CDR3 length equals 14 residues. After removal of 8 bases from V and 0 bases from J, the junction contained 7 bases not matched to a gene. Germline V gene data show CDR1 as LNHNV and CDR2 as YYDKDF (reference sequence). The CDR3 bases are TGTGCCACCGGCCCAGGGGGTAACTCCTACGAGCAGTACTTC. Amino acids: CATGPGGNSYEQYF. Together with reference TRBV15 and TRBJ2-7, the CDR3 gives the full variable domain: DAMVIQNPRYQVTQFGKPVTLSCSQTLNHNVMYWYQQKSSQAPKLLFHYYDKDFNNEADTPDNFQSRRPNTSFCFLDIRSPGLGDTAMYLCATGPGGNSYEQYFGPGTRLTVT.

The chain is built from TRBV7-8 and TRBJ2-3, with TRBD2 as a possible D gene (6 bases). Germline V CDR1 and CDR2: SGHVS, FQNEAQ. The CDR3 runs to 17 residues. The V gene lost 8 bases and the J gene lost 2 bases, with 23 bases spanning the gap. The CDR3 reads CASSPSGWSRNTDTQYF. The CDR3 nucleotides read TGTGCCAGCTCCCCAAGCGGGTGGAGCCGCAACACAGATACGCAGTATTTT.

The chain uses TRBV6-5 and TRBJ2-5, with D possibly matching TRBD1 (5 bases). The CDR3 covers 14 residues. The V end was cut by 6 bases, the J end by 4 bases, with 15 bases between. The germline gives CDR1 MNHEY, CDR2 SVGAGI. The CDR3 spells CASRTQGPSETQYF. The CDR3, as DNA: TGTGCCAGCAGAACTCAGGGTCCTTCAGAGACCCAGTACTTC.

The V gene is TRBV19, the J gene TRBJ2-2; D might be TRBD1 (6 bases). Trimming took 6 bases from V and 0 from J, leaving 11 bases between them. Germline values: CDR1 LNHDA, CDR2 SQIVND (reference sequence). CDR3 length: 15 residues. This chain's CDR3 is CASRGQFANTGELFF. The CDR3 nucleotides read TGTGCCAGTAGAGGACAGTTCGCGAACACCGGGGAGCTGTTTTTT.

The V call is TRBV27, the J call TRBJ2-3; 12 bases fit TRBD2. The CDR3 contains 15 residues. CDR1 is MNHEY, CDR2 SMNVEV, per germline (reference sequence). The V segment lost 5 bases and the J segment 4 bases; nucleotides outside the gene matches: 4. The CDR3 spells CASSLLAGGSDTQYF. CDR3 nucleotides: TGTGCCAGCAGTCTACTAGCGGGAGGCTCAGATACGCAGTATTTT.

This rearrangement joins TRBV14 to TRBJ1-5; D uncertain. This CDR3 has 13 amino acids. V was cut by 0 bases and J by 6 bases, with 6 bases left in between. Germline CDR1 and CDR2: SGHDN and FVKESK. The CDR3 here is CASSQDAGQPQHF. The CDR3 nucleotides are TGTGCCAGCAGCCAAGACGCGGGTCAGCCCCAGCATTTT.

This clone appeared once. CDR3 protein: CASSPRTAYSGANVLTF. The CDR3 DNA reads as TGTGCCAGCAGCCCCCGGACAGCGTACTCTGGGGCCAACGTCCTGACTTTC. The genes are TRBV11-2 and TRBJ2-6, with TRBD1 as a possible D gene (6 bases). Germline V lookup: CDR1 SGHAT, CDR2 FQNNGV. The CDR3 runs to 17 residues. The V gene lost 5 bases and the J gene lost 0 bases, with 14 bases spanning the gap. The full variable domain, with the rest looked up from reference TRBV11-2 and TRBJ2-6, is EAGVAQSPRYKIIEKRQSVAFWCNPISGHATLYWYQQILGQGPKLLIQFQNNGVVDDSQLPKDRFSAERLKGVDSTLKIQPAKLEDSAVYLCASSPRTAYSGANVLTFGAGSRLTVL.

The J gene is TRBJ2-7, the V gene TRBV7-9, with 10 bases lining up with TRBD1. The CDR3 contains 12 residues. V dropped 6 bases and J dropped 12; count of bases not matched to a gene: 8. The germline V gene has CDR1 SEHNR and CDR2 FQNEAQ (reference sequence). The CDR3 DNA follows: TGTGCCAGCAGTTCACAGACAGGGGGCCGGTACTTC. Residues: CASSSQTGGRYF.

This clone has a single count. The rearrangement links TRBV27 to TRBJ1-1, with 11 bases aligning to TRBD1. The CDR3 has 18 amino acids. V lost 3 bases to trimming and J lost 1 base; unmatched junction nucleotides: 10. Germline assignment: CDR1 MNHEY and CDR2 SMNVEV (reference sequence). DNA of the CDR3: TGTGCCAGCAGTTTTCCCGGGACAGGGGGGCAGAAGAACACTGAAGCTTTCTTT. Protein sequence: CASSFPGTGGQKNTEAFF.

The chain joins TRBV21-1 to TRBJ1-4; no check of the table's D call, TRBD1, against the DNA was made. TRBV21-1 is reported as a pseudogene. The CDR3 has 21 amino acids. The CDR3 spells CASSKAVNPEPGQGFNEKLFF. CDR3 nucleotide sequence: TGTGCCAGCAGCAAAGCGGTAAACCCCGAACCGGGACAGGGGTTTAATGAAAAACTGTTTTTT.

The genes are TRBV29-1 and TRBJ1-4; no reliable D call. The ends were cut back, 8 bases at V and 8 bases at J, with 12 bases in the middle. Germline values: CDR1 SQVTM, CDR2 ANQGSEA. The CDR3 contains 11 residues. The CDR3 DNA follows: TGCAGCACCTCCTCGGGGGAAAAACTGTTTTTT. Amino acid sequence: CSTSSGEKLFF.

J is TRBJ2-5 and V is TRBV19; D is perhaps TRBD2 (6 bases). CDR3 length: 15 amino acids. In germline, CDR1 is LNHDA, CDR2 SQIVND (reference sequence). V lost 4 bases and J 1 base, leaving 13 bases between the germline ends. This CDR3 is CASSTGAGSQETQYF. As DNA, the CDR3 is TGTGCCAGTAGTACCGGGGCGGGGTCCCAAGAGACCCAGTACTTC.

The CDR3 nucleotides are TGTGCCAGCTCTACCCTCCCTCTATATGGCTACACCTTC. It encodes CASSTLPLYGYTF. The rearrangement links TRBV28 to TRBJ1-2; D unclear. From germline, CDR1 is MDHEN and CDR2 SYDVKM. The CDR3 sequence is 13 residues long. V gave up 8 bases and J gave up 5 bases, with 15 bases separating them.

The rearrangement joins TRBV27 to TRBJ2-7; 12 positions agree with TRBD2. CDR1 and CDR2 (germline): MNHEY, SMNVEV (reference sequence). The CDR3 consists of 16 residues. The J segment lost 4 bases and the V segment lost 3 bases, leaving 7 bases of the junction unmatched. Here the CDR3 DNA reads TGTGCCAGCAGTTTTAACCCCGGGACTAGCGGGTACGAGCAGTACTTC. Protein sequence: CASSFNPGTSGYEQYF.

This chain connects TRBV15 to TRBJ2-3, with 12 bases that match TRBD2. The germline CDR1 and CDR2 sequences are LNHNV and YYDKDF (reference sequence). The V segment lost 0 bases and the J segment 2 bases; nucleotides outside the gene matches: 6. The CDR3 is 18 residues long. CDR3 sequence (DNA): TGTGCCACCAGCAGAGACCAACGGACTAGCGGGAACACAGATACGCAGTATTTT. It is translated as CATSRDQRTSGNTDTQYF.

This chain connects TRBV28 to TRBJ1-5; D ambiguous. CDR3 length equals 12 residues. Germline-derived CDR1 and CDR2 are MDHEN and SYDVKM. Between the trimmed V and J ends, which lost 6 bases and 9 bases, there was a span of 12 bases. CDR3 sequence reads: CASRPFPGPQHF. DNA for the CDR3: TGTGCCAGCAGACCTTTTCCGGGGCCCCAGCATTTT.

The CDR3 sequence: CASSLGATEKLFF. The CDR3 DNA sequence: TGCGCCAGCAGCTTGGGGGCGACTGAAAAACTGTTTTTT. The chain recombines TRBV5-1 with TRBJ1-4; D gene ambiguous. The CDR3 extends over 13 amino acids. V was clipped by 0 bases and J by 7 bases, with 7 bases between them. Germline CDR1 reads SGHRS; CDR2 reads YFSETQ.

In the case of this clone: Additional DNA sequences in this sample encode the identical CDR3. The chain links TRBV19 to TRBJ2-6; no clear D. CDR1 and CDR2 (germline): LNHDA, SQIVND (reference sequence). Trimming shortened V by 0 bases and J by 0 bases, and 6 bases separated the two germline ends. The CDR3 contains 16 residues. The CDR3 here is CASSIEGSSGANVLTF. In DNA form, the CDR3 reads TGTGCCAGTAGTATAGAGGGCAGCTCTGGGGCCAACGTCCTGACTTTC.

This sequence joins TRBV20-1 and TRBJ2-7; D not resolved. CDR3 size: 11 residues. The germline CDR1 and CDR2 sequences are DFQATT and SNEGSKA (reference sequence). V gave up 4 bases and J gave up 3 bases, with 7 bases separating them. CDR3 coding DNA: TGCAGTGCTAATTTTCTCTACGAGCAGTACTTC. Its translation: CSANFLYEQYF.

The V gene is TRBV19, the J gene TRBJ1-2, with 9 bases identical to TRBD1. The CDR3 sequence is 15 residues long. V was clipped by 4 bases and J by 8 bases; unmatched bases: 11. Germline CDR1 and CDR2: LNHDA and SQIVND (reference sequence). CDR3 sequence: CASSTTPSTGGGYTF. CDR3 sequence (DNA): TGTGCCAGTAGTACAACCCCGTCGACAGGGGGAGGCTACACCTTC.